This T cell receptor beta chain was retrieved from a study of blood T cell repertoires in COVID-19. V was clipped by 4 bases and J by 6 bases; unmatched bases: 9. Germline CDR1 SGHAT, CDR2 FQNNGV. The CDR3 contains 15 residues. Profiling relied on immunoSEQ multiplex PCR, and the TCRdb table lists in-frame clones only, not all of them. This table holds under 85,000 clones, less than 90% found once. This receptor was identified in a man aged 50-59 years with acute or convalescent COVID-19. Sample: peripheral blood. The rearrangement uses TRBV11-2 and TRBJ2-1; 7 nucleotides agree with TRBD2. The DNA of the CDR3 is TGTGCCAGCAGCTCCACCCGGGACTACGGCAATGAGCAGTTCTTC. The encoded protein is CASSSTRDYGNEQFF.